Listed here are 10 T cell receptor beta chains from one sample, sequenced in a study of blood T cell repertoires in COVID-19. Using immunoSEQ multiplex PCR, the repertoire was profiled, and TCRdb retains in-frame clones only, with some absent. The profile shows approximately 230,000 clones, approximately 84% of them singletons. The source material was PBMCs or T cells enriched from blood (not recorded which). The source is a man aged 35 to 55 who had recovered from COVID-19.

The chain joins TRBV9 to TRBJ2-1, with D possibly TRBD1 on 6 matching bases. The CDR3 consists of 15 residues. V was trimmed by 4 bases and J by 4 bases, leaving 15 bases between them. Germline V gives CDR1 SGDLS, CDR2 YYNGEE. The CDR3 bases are TGTGCCAGCAGCCCTGGGACACCTCAGTACAATGAGCAGTTCTTC. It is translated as CASSPGTPQYNEQFF.

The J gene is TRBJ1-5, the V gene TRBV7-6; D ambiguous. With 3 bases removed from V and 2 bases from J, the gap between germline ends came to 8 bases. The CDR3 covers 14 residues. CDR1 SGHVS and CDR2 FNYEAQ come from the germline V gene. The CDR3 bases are TGTGCCAGCAGCTTGGCGGTTGGCAATCAGCCCCAGCATTTT. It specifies CASSLAVGNQPQHF.

The CDR3 region is CASSGQGWGNNSPLHF. The CDR3 DNA sequence: TGTGCCAGCAGTGGACAGGGTTGGGGCAATAATTCACCCCTCCACTTT. The rearrangement joins TRBV2 to TRBJ1-6, with TRBD1 matching 7 bases. The CDR3 sequence is 16 residues long. Germline loops: CDR1 SNHLY, CDR2 FYNNEI. V gave up 4 bases and J gave up 5 bases; unmatched junction bases: 8. The full variable domain, rest sourced from reference TRBV2 and TRBJ1-6, is EPEVTQTPSHQVTQMGQEVILRCVPISNHLYFYWYRQILGQKVEFLVSFYNNEISEKSEIFDDQFSVERPDGSNFTLKIRSTKLEDSAMYFCASSGQGWGNNSPLHFGNGTRLTVT.

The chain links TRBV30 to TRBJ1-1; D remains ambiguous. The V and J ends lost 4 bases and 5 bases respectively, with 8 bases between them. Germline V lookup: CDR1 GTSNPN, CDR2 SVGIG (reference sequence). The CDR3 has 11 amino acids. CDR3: CAWKEGTEAFF. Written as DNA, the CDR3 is TGTGCCTGGAAGGAGGGAACTGAAGCTTTCTTT.

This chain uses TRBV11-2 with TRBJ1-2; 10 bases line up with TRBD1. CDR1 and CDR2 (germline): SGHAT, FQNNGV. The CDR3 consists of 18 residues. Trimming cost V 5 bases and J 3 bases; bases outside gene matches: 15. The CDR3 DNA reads TGTGCCAGCAGCCCTCAAAGGGTGACAGGGGGCCGGCACTATGGCTACACCTTC. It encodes CASSPQRVTGGRHYGYTF.

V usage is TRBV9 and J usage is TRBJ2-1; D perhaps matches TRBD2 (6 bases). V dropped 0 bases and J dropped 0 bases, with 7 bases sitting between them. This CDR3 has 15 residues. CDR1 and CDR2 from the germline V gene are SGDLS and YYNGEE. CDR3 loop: CASSVVSGSYNEQFF. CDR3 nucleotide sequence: TGTGCCAGCAGCGTAGTTAGCGGCTCCTACAATGAGCAGTTCTTC.

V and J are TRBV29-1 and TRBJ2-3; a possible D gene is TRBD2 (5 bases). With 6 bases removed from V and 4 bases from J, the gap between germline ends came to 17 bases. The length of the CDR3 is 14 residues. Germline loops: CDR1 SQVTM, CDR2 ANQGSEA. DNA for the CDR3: TGCAGCGTGGAGGTCGGGGTTTGGGCAGATACGCAGTATTTT. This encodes CSVEVGVWADTQYF.

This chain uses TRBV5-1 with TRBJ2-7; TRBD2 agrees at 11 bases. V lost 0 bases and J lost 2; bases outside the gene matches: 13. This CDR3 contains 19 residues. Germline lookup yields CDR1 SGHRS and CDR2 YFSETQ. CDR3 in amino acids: CASSLALAGGFYVPYEQYF. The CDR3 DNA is TGCGCCAGCAGCTTGGCTCTAGCGGGAGGATTCTACGTCCCCTACGAGCAGTACTTC.

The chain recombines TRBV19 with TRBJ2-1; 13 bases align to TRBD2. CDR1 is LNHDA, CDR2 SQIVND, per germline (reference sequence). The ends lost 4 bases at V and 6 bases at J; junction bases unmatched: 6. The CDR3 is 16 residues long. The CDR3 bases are TGTGCCAGTAGTACCATCGGACTAGCGGGAGCCAATGAGCAGTTCTTC. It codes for CASSTIGLAGANEQFF. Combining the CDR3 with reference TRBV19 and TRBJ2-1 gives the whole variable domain DGGITQSPKYLFRKEGQNVTLSCEQNLNHDAMYWYRQDPGQGLRLIYYSQIVNDFQKGDIAEGYSVSREKKESFPLTVTSAQKNPTAFYLCASSTIGLAGANEQFFGPGTRLTVL.

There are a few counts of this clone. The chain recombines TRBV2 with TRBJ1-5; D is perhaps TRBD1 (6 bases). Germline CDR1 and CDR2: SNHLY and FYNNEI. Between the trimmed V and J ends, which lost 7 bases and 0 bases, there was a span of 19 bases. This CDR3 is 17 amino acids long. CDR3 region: CASNDMGAEVSNQPQHF. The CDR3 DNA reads TGTGCCAGCAATGATATGGGGGCCGAGGTTAGCAATCAGCCCCAGCATTTT.